Below are 18 T cell receptor beta chains sequenced from a single sample in a study of blood T cell repertoires in COVID-19 (TCRdb year 2020). The library was built by means of the immunoSEQ multiplex PCR assay. TCRdb limited this immuneACCESS table to in-frame rearrangements with V and J called. A share of clones is missing; checked studies link under half to unresolved V genes, and the rest is unexplained. Present in this sample are roughly 150,000 clones, about 91% of which were seen just once. The ten largest clones represent roughly 30% of the sample. The sample taken for sequencing was peripheral blood. These receptors were collected from a human donor in a cohort sampled during active COVID-19.

This clone was detected only once. The V and J genes are TRBV3-1 (or the pseudogene TRBV3-2) and TRBJ2-5, with D possibly matching TRBD2 (6 bases). Germline CDR1 LGHDT, CDR2 YNNKEL (reference sequence). V shed 4 bases and J shed 5 bases, with 17 bases lying between them. The CDR3 contains 15 residues. CDR3 DNA sequence: TGTGCCAGCAGCCCGCGCGGAGGGAGAGGTGAGACCCAGTACTTC. This encodes CASSPRGGRGETQYF.

The chain links TRBV6-5 to TRBJ1-1, with TRBD1 as a possible D gene (6 bases). V lost 4 bases and J 6 bases, leaving 12 bases between the germline ends. Germline assignment: CDR1 MNHEY and CDR2 SVGAGI. This CDR3 has 13 amino acids. The CDR3 sequence: CASSSLGAPEAFF. The CDR3 DNA follows: TGTGCCAGCAGTTCTCTGGGGGCGCCTGAAGCTTTCTTT.

J is TRBJ2-1 and V is TRBV7-2; 14 bases align to TRBD2. V was clipped by 3 bases and J by 6 bases; unmatched bases: 4. In germline, CDR1 is SGHTA, CDR2 FQGNSA. The CDR3 is made up of 16 amino acids. In DNA form, the CDR3 reads TGTGCCAGCAGCTTCGGACTAGCGGGGGGACGCAATGAGCAGTTCTTC. This encodes CASSFGLAGGRNEQFF.

V is TRBV7-8 and J is TRBJ1-1; D is uncertain. V was trimmed by 4 bases and J by 5 bases, leaving 11 bases between them. The CDR3 consists of 13 residues. Germline loops: CDR1 SGHVS, CDR2 FQNEAQ. This CDR3 reads CASSSVAITEAFF. DNA of the CDR3: TGTGCCAGCAGCTCTGTGGCCATTACTGAAGCTTTCTTT.

The chain uses TRBV3-1 (or the pseudogene TRBV3-2) and TRBJ1-5; the match to TRBD1 covers 7 bases. V gave up 4 bases and J gave up 1 base; unmatched junction bases: 1. The CDR3 is 14 amino acids. Germline V gene data show CDR1 as LGHDT and CDR2 as YNNKEL (reference sequence). This chain's CDR3 is CASSLGQSNQPQHF. CDR3 nucleotide sequence: TGTGCCAGCAGCCTGGGACAGAGCAATCAGCCCCAGCATTTT.

The gene calls are TRBV6-2 or TRBV6-3 and TRBJ2-5, with 10 positions matching TRBD2. J lost 0 bases, V lost 5 bases, and 3 bases had no gene match. The CDR3 is 15 amino acids. The germline CDR1 and CDR2 sequences are MNHEY and SVGEGT. This CDR3 is CASSPTSGYQETQYF. The CDR3 DNA reads TGTGCCAGCAGTCCGACTAGCGGGTACCAAGAGACCCAGTACTTC.

The chain carries TRBV5-1 and TRBJ2-5, with D possibly matching TRBD2 (7 bases). V lost 4 bases and J lost 3, with 13 bases in between. This CDR3 has 14 amino acids. In germline, CDR1 is SGHRS, CDR2 YFSETQ. This chain's CDR3 is CASSVQGGEETQYF. CDR3 sequence (DNA): TGCGCCAGCAGCGTACAGGGAGGGGAAGAGACCCAGTACTTC. The whole variable domain, filled in from reference TRBV5-1 and TRBJ2-5, reads KAGVTQTPRYLIKTRGQQVTLSCSPISGHRSVSWYQQTPGQGLQFLFEYFSETQRNKGNFPGRFSGRQFSNSRSEMNVSTLELGDSALYLCASSVQGGEETQYFGPGTRLLVL.

CDR3 region: CASSQVVGGNTGELFF. CDR3 coding DNA: TGTGCCAGCAGCCAAGTGGTGGGGGGGAACACCGGGGAGCTGTTTTTT. The V and J genes are TRBV3-1 (or the pseudogene TRBV3-2) and TRBJ2-2; tentative D call: TRBD2 (6 bases). The V gene's germline CDR1 is LGHDT and CDR2 YNNKEL (reference sequence). CDR3 length equals 16 residues. The V end lost 1 base, the J end lost 1 base, and 10 bases lay between the germline ends.

The rearrangement links TRBV7-9 to TRBJ1-2; TRBD1 might be the D (5 bases). This CDR3 has 12 residues. V lost 5 bases and J lost 7, with 11 bases in between. The germline gives CDR1 SEHNR, CDR2 FQNEAQ (reference sequence). The CDR3 DNA is TGTGCCAGCAGCCCAGGGCTGACTGGCTACACCTTC. Its translation is CASSPGLTGYTF.

The V and J genes are TRBV6-5 and TRBJ1-5; a weak D match, TRBD1 (6 bases). Trimming cost V 2 bases and J 7 bases, with 9 bases left between them. Germline V gene lookup returns CDR1 MNHEY and CDR2 SVGAGI. CDR3 size: 13 residues. CDR3: CASSYNRAQPQHF. CDR3 DNA: TGTGCCAGCAGTTACAACAGGGCCCAGCCCCAGCATTTT.

This chain joins TRBV7-2 and TRBJ2-5; D might be TRBD2 (6 bases). V shed 5 bases and J shed 2 bases, with 21 bases lying between them. Germline-derived CDR1 and CDR2 are SGHTA and FQGNSA. The CDR3 spans 17 residues. The CDR3 is CASSPTTGSGRQETQYF. The CDR3, as DNA: TGTGCCAGCAGCCCCACAACGGGTAGCGGCCGTCAAGAGACCCAGTACTTC. Complete variable domain (other parts from reference TRBV7-2 and TRBJ2-5): GAGVSQSPSNKVTEKGKDVELRCDPISGHTALYWYRQSLGQGLEFLIYFQGNSAPDKSGLPSDRFSAERTGGSVSTLTIQRTQQEDSAVYLCASSPTTGSGRQETQYFGPGTRLLVL.

The chain couples TRBV5-1 to TRBJ2-1; the match to TRBD2 covers 7 bases. The CDR3 length is 16 residues. Trimming took 0 bases from V and 4 from J; bases not matched to a gene: 7. The germline V gene encodes CDR1 SGHRS and CDR2 YFSETQ. CDR3 sequence (DNA): TGCGCCAGCAGCTTGGACGCTAGCGGTCTATACAATGAGCAGTTCTTC. Its translation: CASSLDASGLYNEQFF.

The chain employs TRBV30 and TRBJ2-7, with D unclear. V gave up 2 bases and J gave up 7 bases, with 12 bases separating them. The germline V gene encodes CDR1 GTSNPN and CDR2 SVGIG (reference sequence). The CDR3 has 12 amino acids. As DNA, the CDR3 is TGTGCCTGGAGTATGGGCGTTGGGGAGCAGTACTTC. Encoded protein: CAWSMGVGEQYF.

This chain links TRBV7-3 with TRBJ2-1; the D gene is possibly TRBD2 (6 bases). Germline V CDR1 and CDR2: SGHTA, FQGTGA. The CDR3 length is 14 residues. Trimming took off 5 bases at V and 7 bases at J, with 15 bases between the two ends. The DNA of the CDR3 is TGTGCCAGCAGCCCCGGGACTTCCCAGAATGAGCAGTTCTTC. It yields the protein CASSPGTSQNEQFF.

This chain connects TRBV27 to TRBJ1-2; D perhaps matches TRBD1 (6 bases). Deletions cut 2 bases from V and 4 bases from J, with 38 bases between. The CDR3 loop spans 23 amino acids. CDR1 is MNHEY and CDR2 is SMNVEV in the germline V gene (reference sequence). In DNA, the CDR3 is TGTGCCAGCAGTTTAGACGACCGGGACACGGAATTAATTAGTGAGGGCTATCCCTATGGCTACACCTTC. Translation gives CASSLDDRDTELISEGYPYGYTF.

The chain couples TRBV18 to TRBJ1-4; 9 nucleotides align to TRBD1. The CDR3 has 15 residues. CDR1 is KGHSH, CDR2 LQKENI, per germline. After removal of 3 bases from V and 5 bases from J, the junction contained 4 bases not matched to a gene. The CDR3 sequence is CASSPLQGANEKLFF. CDR3 sequence (DNA): TGTGCCAGCTCACCCTTACAGGGGGCGAATGAAAAACTGTTTTTT.

This chain joins TRBV9 and TRBJ2-3; TRBD2 matches 7 bases. Germline V gene data show CDR1 as SGDLS and CDR2 as YYNGEE. The CDR3 spans 16 residues. V trimming: 0 bases; J trimming: 1 base; junction bases outside the gene matches: 5. The CDR3 sequence: CASSVGNAGGTDTQYF. The CDR3 DNA reads as TGTGCCAGCAGCGTAGGGAATGCGGGGGGCACAGATACGCAGTATTTT.

This sequence joins TRBV3-1 (or the pseudogene TRBV3-2) and TRBJ1-1; 7 bases line up with TRBD1. Germline loops: CDR1 LGHDT, CDR2 YNNKEL (reference sequence). The CDR3 is 18 amino acids. The ends lost 6 bases at V and 7 bases at J; junction bases unmatched: 23. The CDR3 loop is CASSRDSLGEDALGEAFF. The CDR3 DNA follows: TGTGCCAGCAGTCGGGACAGCCTCGGAGAGGACGCACTTGGTGAAGCTTTCTTT.